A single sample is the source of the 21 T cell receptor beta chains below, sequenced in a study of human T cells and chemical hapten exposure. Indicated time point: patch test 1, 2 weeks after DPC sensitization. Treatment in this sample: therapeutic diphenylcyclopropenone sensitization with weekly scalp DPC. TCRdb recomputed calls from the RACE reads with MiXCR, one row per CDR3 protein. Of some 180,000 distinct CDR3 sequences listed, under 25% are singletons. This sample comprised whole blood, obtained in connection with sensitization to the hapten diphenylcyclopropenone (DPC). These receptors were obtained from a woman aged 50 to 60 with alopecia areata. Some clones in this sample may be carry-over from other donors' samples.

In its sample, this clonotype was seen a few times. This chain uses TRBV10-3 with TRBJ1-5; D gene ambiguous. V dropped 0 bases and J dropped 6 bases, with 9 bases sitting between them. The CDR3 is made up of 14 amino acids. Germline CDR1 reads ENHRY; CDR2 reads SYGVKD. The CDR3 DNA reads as TGTGCCATCAGTGAGTCGGGCAGCGTTCAGCCCCAGCATTTT. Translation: CAISESGSVQPQHF.

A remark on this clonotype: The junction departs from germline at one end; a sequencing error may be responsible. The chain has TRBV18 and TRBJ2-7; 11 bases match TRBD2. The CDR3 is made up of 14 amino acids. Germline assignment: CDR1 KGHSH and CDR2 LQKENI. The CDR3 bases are TGTGCCAGCTCTCTAGCGGGAGGCACCTACAAGCAGTACTTC. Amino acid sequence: CASSLAGGTYKQYF.

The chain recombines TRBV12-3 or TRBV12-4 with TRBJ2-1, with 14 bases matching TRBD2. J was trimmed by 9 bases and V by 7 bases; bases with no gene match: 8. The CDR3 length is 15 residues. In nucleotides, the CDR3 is TGTGCCAGCAACCCGGGACTAGCGGGAGCAGGTGAGCAGTTCTTC. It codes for CASNPGLAGAGEQFF.

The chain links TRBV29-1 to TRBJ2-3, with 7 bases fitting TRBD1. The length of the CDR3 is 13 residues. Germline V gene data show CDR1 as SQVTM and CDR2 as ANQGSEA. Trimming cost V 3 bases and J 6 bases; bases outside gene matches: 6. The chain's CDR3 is CSVETDRRDTQYF. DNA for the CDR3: TGCAGCGTTGAGACGGACAGGCGGGATACGCAGTATTTT.

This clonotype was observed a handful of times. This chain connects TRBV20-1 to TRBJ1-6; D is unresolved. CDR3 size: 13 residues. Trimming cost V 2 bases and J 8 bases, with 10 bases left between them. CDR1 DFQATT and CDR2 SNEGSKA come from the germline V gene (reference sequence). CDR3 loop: CSARSGVDSPLHF. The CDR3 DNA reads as TGCAGTGCTAGATCGGGTGTTGATTCACCCCTCCACTTT.

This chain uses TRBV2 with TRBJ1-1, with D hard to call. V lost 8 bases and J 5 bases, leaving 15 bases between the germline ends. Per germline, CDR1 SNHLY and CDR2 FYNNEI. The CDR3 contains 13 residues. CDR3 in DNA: TGTGCCAGCTTGCAGTTTGGACGTACTGAAGCTTTCTTT. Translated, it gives CASLQFGRTEAFF.

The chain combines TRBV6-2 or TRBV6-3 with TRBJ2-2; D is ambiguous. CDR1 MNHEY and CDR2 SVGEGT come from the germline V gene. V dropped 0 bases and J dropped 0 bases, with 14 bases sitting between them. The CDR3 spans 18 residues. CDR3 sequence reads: CASSYSFSLRSNTGELFF. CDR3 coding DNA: TGTGCCAGCAGTTACTCATTTTCGCTCCGCTCGAACACCGGGGAGCTGTTTTTT.

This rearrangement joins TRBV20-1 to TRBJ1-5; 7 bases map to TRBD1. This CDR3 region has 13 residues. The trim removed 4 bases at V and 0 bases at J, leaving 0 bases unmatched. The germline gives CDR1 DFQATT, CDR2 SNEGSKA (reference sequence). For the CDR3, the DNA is TGCAGTGCTAACAGGGGTAGCAATCAGCCCCAGCATTTT. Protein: CSANRGSNQPQHF.

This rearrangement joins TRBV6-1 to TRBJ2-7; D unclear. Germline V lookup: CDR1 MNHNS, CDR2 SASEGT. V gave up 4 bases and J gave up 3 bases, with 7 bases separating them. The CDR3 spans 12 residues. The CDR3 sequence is CASSAPIYEQYF. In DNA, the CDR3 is TGTGCCAGCAGTGCCCCCATCTACGAGCAGTACTTC.

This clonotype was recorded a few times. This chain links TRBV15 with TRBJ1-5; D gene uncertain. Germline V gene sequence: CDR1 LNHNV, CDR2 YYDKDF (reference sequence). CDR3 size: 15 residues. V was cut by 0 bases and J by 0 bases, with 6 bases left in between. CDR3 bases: TGTGCCACCAGCAGAGAAGGCGGTAGCAATCAGCCCCAGCATTTT. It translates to CATSREGGSNQPQHF.

CDR3 DNA: TGCAGCGTTTCAGGACTAGCGGGACTCTACGAGCAGTACTTC. This translates into CSVSGLAGLYEQYF. This rearrangement joins TRBV29-1 to TRBJ2-7; 12 nucleotides agree with TRBD2. The CDR3 is made up of 14 amino acids. CDR1 and CDR2 (germline): SQVTM, ANQGSEA. The V segment lost 5 bases and the J segment 3 bases; nucleotides outside the gene matches: 5.

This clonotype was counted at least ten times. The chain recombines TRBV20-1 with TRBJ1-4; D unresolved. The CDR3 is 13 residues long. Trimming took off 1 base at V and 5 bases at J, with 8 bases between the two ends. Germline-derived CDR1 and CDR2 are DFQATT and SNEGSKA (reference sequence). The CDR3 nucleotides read TGCAGTGCTAGAGTCGGCATCAATGAAAAACTGTTTTTT. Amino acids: CSARVGINEKLFF.

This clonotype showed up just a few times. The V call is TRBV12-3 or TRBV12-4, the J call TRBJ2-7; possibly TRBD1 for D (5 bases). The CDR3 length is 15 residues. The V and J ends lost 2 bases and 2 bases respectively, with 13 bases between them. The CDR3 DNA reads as TGTGCCAGCAGTTTAAGGCAGGGCGGAACCTACGAGCAGTACTTC. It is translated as CASSLRQGGTYEQYF.

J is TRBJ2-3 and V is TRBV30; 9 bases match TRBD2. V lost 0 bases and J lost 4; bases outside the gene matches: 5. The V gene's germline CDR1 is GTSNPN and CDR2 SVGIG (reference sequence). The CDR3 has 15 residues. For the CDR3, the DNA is TGTGCCTGGAGTGTGATAGCGGGAGCGTCAGATACGCAGTATTTT. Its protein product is CAWSVIAGASDTQYF.

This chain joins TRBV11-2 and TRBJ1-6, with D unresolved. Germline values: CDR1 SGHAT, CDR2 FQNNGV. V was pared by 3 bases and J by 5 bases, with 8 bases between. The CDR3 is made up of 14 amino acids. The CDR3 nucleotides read TGTGCCAGCAGCTTCCGGGCCGATAATTCACCCCTCCACTTT. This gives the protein CASSFRADNSPLHF.

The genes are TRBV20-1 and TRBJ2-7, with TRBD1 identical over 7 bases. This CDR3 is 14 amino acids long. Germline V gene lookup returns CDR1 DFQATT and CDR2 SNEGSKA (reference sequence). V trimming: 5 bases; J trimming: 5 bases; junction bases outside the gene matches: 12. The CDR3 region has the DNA TGCAGTGCTGAGGGCGACAGGGTAACAGACGAGCAGTACTTC. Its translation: CSAEGDRVTDEQYF.

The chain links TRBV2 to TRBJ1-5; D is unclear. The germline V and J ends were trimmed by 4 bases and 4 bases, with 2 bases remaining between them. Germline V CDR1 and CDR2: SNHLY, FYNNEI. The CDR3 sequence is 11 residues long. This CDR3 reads CASSVNQPQHF. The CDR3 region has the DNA TGTGCCAGCAGTGTAAATCAGCCCCAGCATTTT.

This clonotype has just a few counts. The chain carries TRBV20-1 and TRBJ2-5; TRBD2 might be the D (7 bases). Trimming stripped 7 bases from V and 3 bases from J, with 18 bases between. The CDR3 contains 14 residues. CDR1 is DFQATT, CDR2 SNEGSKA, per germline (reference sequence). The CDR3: CSGGGPSPEETQYF. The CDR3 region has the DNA TGCAGTGGGGGGGGGCCTTCCCCCGAAGAGACCCAGTACTTC.

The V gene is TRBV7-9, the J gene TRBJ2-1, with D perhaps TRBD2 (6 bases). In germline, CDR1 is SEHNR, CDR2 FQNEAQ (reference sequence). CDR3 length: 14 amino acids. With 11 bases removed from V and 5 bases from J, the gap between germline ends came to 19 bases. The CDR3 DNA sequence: TGTGCCTCCAGATCGGGGACTCGCCACAATGAGCAGTTCTTC. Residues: CASRSGTRHNEQFF. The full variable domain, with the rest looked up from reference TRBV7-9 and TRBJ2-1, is DTGVSQNPRHKITKRGQNVTFRCDPISEHNRLYWYRQTLGQGPEFLTYFQNEAQLEKSRLLSDRFSAERPKGSFSTLEIQRTEQGDSAMYLCASRSGTRHNEQFFGPGTRLTVL.

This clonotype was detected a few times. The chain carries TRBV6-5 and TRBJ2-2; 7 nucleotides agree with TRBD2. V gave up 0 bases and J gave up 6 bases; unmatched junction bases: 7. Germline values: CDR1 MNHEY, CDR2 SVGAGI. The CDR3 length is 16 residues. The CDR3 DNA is TGTGCCAGCAGTTACTCGGTCGCGGGAGCGGCCGGGGAGCTGTTTTTT. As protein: CASSYSVAGAAGELFF.

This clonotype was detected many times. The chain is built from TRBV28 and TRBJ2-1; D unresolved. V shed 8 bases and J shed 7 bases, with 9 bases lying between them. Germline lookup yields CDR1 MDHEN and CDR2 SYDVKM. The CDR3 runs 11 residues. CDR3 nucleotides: TGTGCCAGCGGCAGTGGGAATGAGCAGTTCTTC. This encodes CASGSGNEQFF.